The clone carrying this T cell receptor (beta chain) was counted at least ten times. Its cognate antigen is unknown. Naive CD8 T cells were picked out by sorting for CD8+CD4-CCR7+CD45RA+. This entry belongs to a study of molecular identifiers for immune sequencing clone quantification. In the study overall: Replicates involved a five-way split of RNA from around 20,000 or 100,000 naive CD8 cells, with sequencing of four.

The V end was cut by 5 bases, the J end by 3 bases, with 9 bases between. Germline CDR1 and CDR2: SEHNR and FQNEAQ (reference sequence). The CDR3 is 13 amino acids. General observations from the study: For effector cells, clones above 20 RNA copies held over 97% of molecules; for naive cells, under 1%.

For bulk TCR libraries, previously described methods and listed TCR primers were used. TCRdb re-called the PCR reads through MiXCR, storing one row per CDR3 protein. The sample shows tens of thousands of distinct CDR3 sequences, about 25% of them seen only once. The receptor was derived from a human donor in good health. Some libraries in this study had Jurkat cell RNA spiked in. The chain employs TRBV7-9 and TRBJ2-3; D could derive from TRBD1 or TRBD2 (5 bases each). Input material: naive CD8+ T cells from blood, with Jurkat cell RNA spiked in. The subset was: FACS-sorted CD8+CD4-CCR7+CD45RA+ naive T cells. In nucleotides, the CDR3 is TGTGCCAGCAGCAGGGACCGAACAGATACGCAGTATTTT. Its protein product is CASSRDRTDTQYF.